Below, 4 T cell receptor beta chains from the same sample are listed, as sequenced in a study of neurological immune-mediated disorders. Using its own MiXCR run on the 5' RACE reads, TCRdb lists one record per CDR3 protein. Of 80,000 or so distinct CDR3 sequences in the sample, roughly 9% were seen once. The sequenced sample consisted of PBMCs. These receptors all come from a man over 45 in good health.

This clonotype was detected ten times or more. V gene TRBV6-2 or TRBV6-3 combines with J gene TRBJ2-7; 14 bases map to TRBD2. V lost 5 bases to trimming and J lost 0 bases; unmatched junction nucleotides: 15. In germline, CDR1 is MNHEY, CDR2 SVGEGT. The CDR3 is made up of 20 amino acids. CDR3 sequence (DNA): TGTGCCAGCAGTCTCTCCGGACTAGCGGGAGGACCCCGGAGCTCCTACGAGCAGTACTTC. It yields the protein CASSLSGLAGGPRSSYEQYF.

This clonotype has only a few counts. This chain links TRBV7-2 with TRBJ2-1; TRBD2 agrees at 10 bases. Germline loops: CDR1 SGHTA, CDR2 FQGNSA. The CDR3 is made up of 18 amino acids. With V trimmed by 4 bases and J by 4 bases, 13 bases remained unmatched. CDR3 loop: CASSSGFGAGGQYNEQFF. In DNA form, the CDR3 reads TGTGCCAGCAGCTCCGGATTCGGAGCGGGGGGGCAATACAATGAGCAGTTCTTC.

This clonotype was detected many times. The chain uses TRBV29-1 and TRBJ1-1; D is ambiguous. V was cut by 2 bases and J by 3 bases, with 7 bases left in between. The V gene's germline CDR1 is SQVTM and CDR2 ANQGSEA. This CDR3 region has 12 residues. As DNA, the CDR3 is TGCAGCGTTGAAAAAGGGTACACTGAAGCTTTCTTT. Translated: CSVEKGYTEAFF.

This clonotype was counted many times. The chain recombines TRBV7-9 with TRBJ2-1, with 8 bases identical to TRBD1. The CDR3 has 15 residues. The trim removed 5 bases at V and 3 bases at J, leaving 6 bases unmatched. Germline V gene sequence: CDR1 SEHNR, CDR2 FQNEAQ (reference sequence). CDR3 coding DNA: TGTGCCAGCAGCCGAGGACAGGGTGGCTACAATGAGCAGTTCTTC. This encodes CASSRGQGGYNEQFF.